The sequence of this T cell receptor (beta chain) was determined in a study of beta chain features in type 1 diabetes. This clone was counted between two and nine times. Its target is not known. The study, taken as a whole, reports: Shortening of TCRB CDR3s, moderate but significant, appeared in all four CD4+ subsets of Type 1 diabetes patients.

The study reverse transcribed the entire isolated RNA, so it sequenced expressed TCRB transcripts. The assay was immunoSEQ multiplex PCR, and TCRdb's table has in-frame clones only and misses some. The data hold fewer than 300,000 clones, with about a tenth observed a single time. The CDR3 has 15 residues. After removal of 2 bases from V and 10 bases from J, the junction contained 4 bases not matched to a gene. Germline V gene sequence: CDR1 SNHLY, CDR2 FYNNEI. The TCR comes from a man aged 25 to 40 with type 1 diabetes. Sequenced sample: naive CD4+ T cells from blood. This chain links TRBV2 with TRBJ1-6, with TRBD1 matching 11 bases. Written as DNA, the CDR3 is TGTGCCAGCAGTGAACAAGGGACAGGGGGATCACCCCTCCACTTT. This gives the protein CASSEQGTGGSPLHF.